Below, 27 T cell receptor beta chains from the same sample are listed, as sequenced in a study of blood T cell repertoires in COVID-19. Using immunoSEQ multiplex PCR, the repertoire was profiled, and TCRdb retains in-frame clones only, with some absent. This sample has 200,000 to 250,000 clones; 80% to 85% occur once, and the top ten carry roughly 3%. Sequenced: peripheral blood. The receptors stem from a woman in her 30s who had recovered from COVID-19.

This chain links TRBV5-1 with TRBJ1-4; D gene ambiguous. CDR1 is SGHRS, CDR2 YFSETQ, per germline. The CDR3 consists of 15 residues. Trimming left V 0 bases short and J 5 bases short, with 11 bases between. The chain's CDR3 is CASSLAANSNEKLFF. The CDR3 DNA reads TGCGCCAGCAGCTTGGCCGCCAACTCAAATGAAAAACTGTTTTTT.

For the CDR3, the DNA is TGTGCCAGTAAGATTGCCGGGAGCCCCCCGGACGAGCAGTACTTC. Translation gives CASKIAGSPPDEQYF. V and J are TRBV19 and TRBJ2-7, with D possibly matching TRBD2 (6 bases). CDR3 length: 15 amino acids. V lost 7 bases and J lost 5, with 21 bases in between. Germline V gene data show CDR1 as LNHDA and CDR2 as SQIVND (reference sequence).

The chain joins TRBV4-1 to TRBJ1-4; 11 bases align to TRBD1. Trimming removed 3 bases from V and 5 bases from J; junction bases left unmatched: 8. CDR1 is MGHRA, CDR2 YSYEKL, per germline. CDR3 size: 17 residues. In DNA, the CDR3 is TGCGCCAGCAGCCAGAGGACAGGGGGCGCGGTCAATGAAAAACTGTTTTTT. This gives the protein CASSQRTGGAVNEKLFF.

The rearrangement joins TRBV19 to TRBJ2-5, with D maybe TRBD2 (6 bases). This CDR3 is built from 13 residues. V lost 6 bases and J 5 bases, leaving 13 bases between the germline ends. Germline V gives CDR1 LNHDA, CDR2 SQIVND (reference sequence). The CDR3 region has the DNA TGTGCCAGTAGCCCCAGGGAGGTGGAGACCCAGTACTTC. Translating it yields CASSPREVETQYF.

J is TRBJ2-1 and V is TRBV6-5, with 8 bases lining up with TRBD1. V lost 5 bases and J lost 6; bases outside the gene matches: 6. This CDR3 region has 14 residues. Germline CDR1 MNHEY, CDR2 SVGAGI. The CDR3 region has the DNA TGTGCCAGCAGTCAGGGGGCCTCGGGCAATGAGCAGTTCTTC. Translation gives CASSQGASGNEQFF.

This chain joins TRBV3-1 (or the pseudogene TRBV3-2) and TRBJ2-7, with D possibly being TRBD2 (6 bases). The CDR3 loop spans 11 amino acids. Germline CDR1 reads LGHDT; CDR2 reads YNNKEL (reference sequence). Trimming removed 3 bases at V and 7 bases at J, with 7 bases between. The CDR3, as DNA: TGTGCCAGCAGCCACGGAGGGGAGCAGTACTTC. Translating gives CASSHGGEQYF.

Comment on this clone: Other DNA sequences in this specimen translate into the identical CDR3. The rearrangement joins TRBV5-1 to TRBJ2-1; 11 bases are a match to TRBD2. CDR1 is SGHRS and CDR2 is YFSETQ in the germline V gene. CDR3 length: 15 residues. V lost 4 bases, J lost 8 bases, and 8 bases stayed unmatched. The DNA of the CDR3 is TGCGCCAGCAGCCTGGGGACTAGCGGATCGGATGAGCAGTTCTTC. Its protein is CASSLGTSGSDEQFF.

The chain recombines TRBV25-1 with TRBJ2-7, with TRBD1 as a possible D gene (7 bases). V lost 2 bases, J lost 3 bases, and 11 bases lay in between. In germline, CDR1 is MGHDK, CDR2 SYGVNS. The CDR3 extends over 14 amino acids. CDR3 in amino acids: CASSEPGGIYEQYF. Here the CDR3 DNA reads TGTGCCAGCAGTGAACCAGGGGGGATCTACGAGCAGTACTTC.

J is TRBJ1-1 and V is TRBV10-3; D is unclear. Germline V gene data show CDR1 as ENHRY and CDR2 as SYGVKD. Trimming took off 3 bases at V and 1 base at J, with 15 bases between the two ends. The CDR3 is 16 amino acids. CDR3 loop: CAISEQSARRNTEAFF. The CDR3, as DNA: TGTGCCATCAGTGAACAGTCCGCCCGTCGGAACACTGAAGCTTTCTTT.

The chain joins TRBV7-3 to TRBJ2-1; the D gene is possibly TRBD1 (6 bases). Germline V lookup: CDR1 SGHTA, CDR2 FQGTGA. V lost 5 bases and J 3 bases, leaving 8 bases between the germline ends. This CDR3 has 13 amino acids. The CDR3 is CASSPDSYNEQFF. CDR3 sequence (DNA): TGTGCCAGCAGCCCGGACAGCTACAATGAGCAGTTCTTC.

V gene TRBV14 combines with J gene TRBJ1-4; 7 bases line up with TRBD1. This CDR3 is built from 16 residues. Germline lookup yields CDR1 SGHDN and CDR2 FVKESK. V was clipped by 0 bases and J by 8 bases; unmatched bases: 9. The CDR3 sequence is CASSQDYYRGREKLFF. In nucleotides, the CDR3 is TGTGCCAGCAGCCAAGATTATTACAGGGGAAGGGAAAAACTGTTTTTT. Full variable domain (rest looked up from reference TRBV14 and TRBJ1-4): EAGVTQFPSHSVIEKGQTVTLRCDPISGHDNLYWYRRVMGKEIKFLLHFVKESKQDESGMPNNRFLAERTGGTYSTLKVQPAELEDSGVYFCASSQDYYRGREKLFFGSGTQLSVL.

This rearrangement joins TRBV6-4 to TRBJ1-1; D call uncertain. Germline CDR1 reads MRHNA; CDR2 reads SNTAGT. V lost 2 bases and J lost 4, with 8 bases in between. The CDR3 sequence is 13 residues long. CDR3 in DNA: TGTGCCAGCAGTGACCCGGGTACCACTGAAGCTTTCTTT. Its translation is CASSDPGTTEAFF.

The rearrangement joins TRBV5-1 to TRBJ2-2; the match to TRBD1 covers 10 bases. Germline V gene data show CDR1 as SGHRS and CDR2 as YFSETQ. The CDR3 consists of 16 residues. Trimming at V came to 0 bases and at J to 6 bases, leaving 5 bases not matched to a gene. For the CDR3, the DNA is TGCGCCAGCAGCTTGGCGTGGGACAGGGGTGCCGGGGAGCTGTTTTTT. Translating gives CASSLAWDRGAGELFF.

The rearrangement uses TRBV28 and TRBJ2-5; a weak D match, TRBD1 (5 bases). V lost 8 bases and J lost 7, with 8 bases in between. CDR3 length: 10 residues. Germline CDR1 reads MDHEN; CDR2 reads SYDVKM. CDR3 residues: CASGAGTQYF. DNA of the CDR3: TGTGCCAGCGGGGCTGGGACCCAGTACTTC.

The CDR3 reads CACPPVAGELFF. Written as DNA, the CDR3 is TGTGCCTGCCCCCCGGTGGCCGGGGAGCTGTTTTTT. V and J are TRBV30 and TRBJ2-2; no firm D call. Per the germline V gene, CDR1 is GTSNPN and CDR2 is SVGIG (reference sequence). CDR3 length: 12 amino acids. The V gene lost 6 bases and the J gene lost 6 bases, with 11 bases spanning the gap.

The CDR3 region is CSVAGASGQETQYF. As DNA, the CDR3 is TGCAGCGTGGCTGGGGCTAGCGGACAAGAGACCCAGTACTTC. The chain couples TRBV29-1 to TRBJ2-5; 7 bases fit TRBD2. The ends lost 6 bases at V and 2 bases at J; junction bases unmatched: 9. Looked up from germline, CDR1 is SQVTM and CDR2 is ANQGSEA. The CDR3 totals 14 residues.

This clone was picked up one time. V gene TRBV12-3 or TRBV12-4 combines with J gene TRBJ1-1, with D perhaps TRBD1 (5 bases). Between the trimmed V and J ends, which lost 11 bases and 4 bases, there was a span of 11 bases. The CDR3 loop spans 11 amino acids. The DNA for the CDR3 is TGTGCCGGAGGGACGGCCACTGAAGCTTTCTTT. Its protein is CAGGTATEAFF.

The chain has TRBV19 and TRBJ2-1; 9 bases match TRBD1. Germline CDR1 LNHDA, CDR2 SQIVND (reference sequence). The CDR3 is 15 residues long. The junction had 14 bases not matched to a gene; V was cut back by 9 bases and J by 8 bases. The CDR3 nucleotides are TGTGCCAGCGAGATCCGGGACAGGGCTTACGATGAGCAGTTCTTC. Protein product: CASEIRDRAYDEQFF. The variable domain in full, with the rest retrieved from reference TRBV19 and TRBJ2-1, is DGGITQSPKYLFRKEGQNVTLSCEQNLNHDAMYWYRQDPGQGLRLIYYSQIVNDFQKGDIAEGYSVSREKKESFPLTVTSAQKNPTAFYLCASEIRDRAYDEQFFGPGTRLTVL.

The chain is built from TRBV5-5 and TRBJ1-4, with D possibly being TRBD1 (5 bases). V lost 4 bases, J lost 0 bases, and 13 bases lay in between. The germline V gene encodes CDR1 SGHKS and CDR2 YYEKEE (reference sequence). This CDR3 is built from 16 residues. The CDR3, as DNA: TGTGCCAGCAGCCCGGGACTTTTGGCAACTAATGAAAAACTGTTTTTT. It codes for CASSPGLLATNEKLFF.

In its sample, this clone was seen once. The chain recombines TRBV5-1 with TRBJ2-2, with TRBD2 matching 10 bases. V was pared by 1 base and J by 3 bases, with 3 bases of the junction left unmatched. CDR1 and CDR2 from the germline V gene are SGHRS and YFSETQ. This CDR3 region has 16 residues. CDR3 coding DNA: TGCGCCAGCAGCTTGCTCACTAGCGGGGACACCGGGGAGCTGTTTTTT. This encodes CASSLLTSGDTGELFF.

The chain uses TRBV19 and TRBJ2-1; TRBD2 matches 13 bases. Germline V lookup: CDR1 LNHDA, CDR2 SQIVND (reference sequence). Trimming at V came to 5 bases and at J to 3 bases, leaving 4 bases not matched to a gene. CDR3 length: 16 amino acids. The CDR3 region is CASSYGTSGDYNEQFF. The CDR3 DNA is TGTGCCAGTAGTTATGGGACTAGCGGGGACTACAATGAGCAGTTCTTC. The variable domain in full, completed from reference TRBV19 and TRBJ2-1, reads DGGITQSPKYLFRKEGQNVTLSCEQNLNHDAMYWYRQDPGQGLRLIYYSQIVNDFQKGDIAEGYSVSREKKESFPLTVTSAQKNPTAFYLCASSYGTSGDYNEQFFGPGTRLTVL.

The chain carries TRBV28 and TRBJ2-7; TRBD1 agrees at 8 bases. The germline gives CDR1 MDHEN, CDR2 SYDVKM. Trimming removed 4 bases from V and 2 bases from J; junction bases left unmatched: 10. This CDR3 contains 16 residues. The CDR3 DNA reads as TGTGCCAGCAGTTCTCAATCGGACAGGGTCCCCTACGAGCAGTACTTC. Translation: CASSSQSDRVPYEQYF.

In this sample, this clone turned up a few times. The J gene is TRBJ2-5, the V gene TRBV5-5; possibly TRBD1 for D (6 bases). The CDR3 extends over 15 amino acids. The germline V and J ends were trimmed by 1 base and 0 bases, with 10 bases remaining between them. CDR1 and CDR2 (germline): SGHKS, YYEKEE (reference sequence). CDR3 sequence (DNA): TGTGCCAGCAGCTTGACAGGGATGGACCAAGAGACCCAGTACTTC. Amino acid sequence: CASSLTGMDQETQYF.

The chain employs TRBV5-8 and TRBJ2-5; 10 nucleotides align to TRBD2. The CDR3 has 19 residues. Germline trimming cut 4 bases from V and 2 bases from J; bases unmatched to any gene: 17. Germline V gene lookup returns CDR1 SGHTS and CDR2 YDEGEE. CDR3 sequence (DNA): TGTGCCAGCAGCCCAGTCCCGAGGACTAGCGGCACAATTCAAGAGACCCAGTACTTC. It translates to CASSPVPRTSGTIQETQYF.

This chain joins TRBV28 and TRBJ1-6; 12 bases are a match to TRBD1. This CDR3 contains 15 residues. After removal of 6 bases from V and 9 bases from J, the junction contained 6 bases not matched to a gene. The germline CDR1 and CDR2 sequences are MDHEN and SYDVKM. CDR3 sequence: CASSRDRGLGSPLHF. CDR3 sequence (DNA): TGTGCCAGCAGCCGGGACAGGGGGCTGGGTTCACCCCTCCACTTT.

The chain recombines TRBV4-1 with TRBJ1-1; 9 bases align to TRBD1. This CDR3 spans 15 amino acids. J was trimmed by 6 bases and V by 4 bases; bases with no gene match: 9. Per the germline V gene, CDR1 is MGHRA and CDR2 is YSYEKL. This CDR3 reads CASSPRTGEIAEAFF. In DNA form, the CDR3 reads TGCGCCAGCAGCCCCCGGACAGGGGAAATCGCTGAAGCTTTCTTT.

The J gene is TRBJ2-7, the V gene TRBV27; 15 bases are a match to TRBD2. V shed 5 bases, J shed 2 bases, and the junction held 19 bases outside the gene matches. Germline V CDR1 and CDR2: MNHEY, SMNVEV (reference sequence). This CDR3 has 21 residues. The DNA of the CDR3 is TGTGCCAGCAGTCAGTTCGTCGGGTGGACTAGCGGGAGGGCCGTACCCTACGAGCAGTACTTC. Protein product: CASSQFVGWTSGRAVPYEQYF.